This is a list of T cell receptor beta chains from one sample in a study of T-cell memory formation after mild COVID-19. TCRdb re-called the 5' RACE reads with MiXCR, one entry per CDR3 protein. This table holds some 150,000 distinct CDR3 sequences, 6% to 6.5% found once. The specimen was PBMCs or a T cell subset sorted from them (not recorded which). The receptors stem from an adult woman who had mild COVID-19 (a few samples of this study predate the infection). Cell type and time point are not known. The CDR3 runs from the conserved cysteine through the conserved F or W. D genes are given only for firm matches. Not every row has a clone size; where given, it reads once, few, many or a size class.

V,D,J,size,CDR3,DNA
TRBV11-2,.,TRBJ2-5,many,CASSLGGGTEETQYF,TGTGCCAGCAGCTTAGGGGGGGGCACGGAAGAGACCCAGTACTTC
TRBV7-3,.,TRBJ1-6,.,CASSFRHTSSYNSPLHF,TGTGCCAGCAGCTTCCGACACACCAGCTCCTATAATTCACCCCTCCACTTT
TRBV20-1,.,TRBJ2-1,many,CSALTRDTYNEQFF,TGCAGTGCTTTGACTAGAGACACATACAATGAGCAGTTCTTC
TRBV7-6,.,TRBJ2-7,few,CASSLGDGYEQYF,TGTGCCAGCAGCTTAGGCGACGGCTACGAGCAGTACTTC
TRBV12-3/TRBV12-4,.,TRBJ1-4,many,CASVSGQVNEKLFF,TGTGCCAGCGTCTCTGGACAAGTGAATGAAAAACTGTTTTTT
TRBV14,.,TRBJ1-1,few,CASSQEWGRDTEAFF,TGTGCCAGCAGCCAAGAGTGGGGGAGGGACACTGAAGCTTTCTTT
TRBV7-2,.,TRBJ2-7,many,CASTPQGGLYEQYF,TGTGCCAGCACCCCCCAAGGGGGTTTGTACGAGCAGTACTTC
TRBV5-1,TRBD1,TRBJ2-6,many,CASSTRTGISSGANVLTF,TGCGCCAGCAGCACCCGGACAGGGATTAGCTCTGGGGCCAACGTCCTGACTTTC
TRBV6-6,.,TRBJ1-5,many,CASSYSGGGNQPQHF,TGTGCCAGCAGTTACTCTGGGGGGGGCAATCAGCCCCAGCATTTT
TRBV27,.,TRBJ1-1,.,CASRRGWHLNTEAFF,TGTGCCAGCCGTCGGGGGTGGCACCTGAACACTGAAGCTTTCTTT
TRBV12-5,.,TRBJ1-5,many,CASGLVRTGSNQPQHF,TGTGCTAGTGGTTTGGTACGGACCGGGAGCAATCAGCCCCAGCATTTT
TRBV29-1,TRBD1,TRBJ1-4,many,CSAGQLNEKLFF,TGCAGCGCGGGACAGCTTAATGAAAAACTGTTTTTT
TRBV3-1,TRBD1,TRBJ2-1,.,CASSQGQGPYNEQFF,TGTGCCAGCAGCCAAGGACAGGGCCCCTACAATGAGCAGTTCTTC
TRBV4-2,.,TRBJ1-1,many,CASSQEQFGTEAFF,TGTGCCAGCAGCCAAGAACAGTTTGGCACTGAAGCTTTCTTT
TRBV7-9,TRBD1,TRBJ2-1,many,CASSLDRASYNEQFF,TGTGCCAGCAGCTTGGACAGGGCCTCCTACAATGAGCAGTTCTTC
TRBV20-1,.,TRBJ2-1,many,CSARNRVKVGNEQFF,TGCAGTGCTAGAAACAGGGTAAAGGTGGGGAATGAGCAGTTCTTC
TRBV7-2,.,TRBJ2-5,.,CASSFQRGTGETQYF,TGTGCCAGCAGCTTTCAGAGGGGAACGGGGGAGACCCAGTACTTC
TRBV29-1,TRBD1,TRBJ2-7,many,CSVGTASHSPASAQYF,TGCAGCGTGGGGACAGCTTCTCACTCGCCTGCTTCAGCGCAGTACTTC
TRBV4-1,.,TRBJ1-1,many,CASSQGQKYTEAFF,TGCGCCAGCAGCCAAGGACAGAAATACACTGAAGCTTTCTTT
TRBV7-2,.,TRBJ1-5,many,CASSPDSNQPQHF,TGTGCCAGCAGTCCAGATAGCAATCAGCCCCAGCATTTT
TRBV20-1,.,TRBJ2-3,.,CSARDGGASTDTQYF,TGCAGTGCTAGAGATGGGGGGGCTAGCACAGATACGCAGTATTTT
TRBV7-6,.,TRBJ2-3,many,CASSLAVSTDTQYF,TGTGCCAGCAGCTTAGCGGTGAGCACAGATACGCAGTATTTT
TRBV12-3/TRBV12-4,TRBD2,TRBJ2-3,many,CASSALTSGGALDTQYF,TGTGCCAGCAGTGCGCTAACTAGCGGGGGGGCCCTAGATACGCAGTATTTT
TRBV2,.,TRBJ1-5,few,CASSEEIWSNQPQHF,TGTGCCAGCAGTGAAGAAATCTGGAGCAATCAGCCCCAGCATTTT
TRBV7-2,TRBD2,TRBJ2-7,.,CASSLGRTSGSLYEQYF,TGTGCCAGCAGCTTAGGAAGGACTAGCGGAAGCCTCTACGAGCAGTACTTC
TRBV29-1,.,TRBJ1-6,few,CSVQGGVGSPLHF,TGCAGCGTACAAGGGGGGGTTGGCTCACCCCTCCACTTT
TRBV6-2/TRBV6-3,.,TRBJ2-5,few,CASSYADKQETQYF,TGTGCCAGCAGTTACGCGGACAAACAAGAGACCCAGTACTTC
TRBV20-1,.,TRBJ2-7,few,CSARDAGILSYEQYF,TGCAGTGCTAGAGATGCGGGCATCCTATCCTACGAGCAGTACTTC
TRBV7-9,.,TRBJ1-4,.,CASSLGVSTNEKLFF,TGTGCCAGCAGCTTAGGGGTGTCGACTAATGAAAAACTGTTTTTT